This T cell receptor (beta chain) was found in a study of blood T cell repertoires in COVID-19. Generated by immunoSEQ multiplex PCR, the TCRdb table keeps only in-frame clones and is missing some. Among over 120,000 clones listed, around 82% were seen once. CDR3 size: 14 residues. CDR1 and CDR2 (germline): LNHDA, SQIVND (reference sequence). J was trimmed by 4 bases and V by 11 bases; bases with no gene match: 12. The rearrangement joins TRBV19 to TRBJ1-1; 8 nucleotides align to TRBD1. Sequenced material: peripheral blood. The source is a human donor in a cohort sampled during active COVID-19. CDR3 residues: CASYRQGRITEAFF. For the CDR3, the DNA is TGTGCCTCCTACCGACAGGGGCGGATCACTGAAGCTTTCTTT. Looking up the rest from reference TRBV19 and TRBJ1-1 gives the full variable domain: DGGITQSPKYLFRKEGQNVTLSCEQNLNHDAMYWYRQDPGQGLRLIYYSQIVNDFQKGDIAEGYSVSREKKESFPLTVTSAQKNPTAFYLCASYRQGRITEAFFGQGTRLTVV.